The 24 T cell receptor beta chains below all came from one sample that was sequenced in a study of intratumoral heterogeneity in liver cancer. The library relied on the immunoSEQ multiplex PCR assay. This is the immuneACCESS table as TCRdb keeps it, with only in-frame sequences that have V and J called. A part of the clones is gone; compared with another copy, unresolved V genes explain less than half, and the rest is unexplained. The sample yields 20,000 to 25,000 clones; just under 75% were counted once. The ten largest clones add up to 15% to 20% of the sample. Material: tumor-adjacent normal tissue, obtained before any cancer treatment. The source is a woman in her 70s with hepatocellular carcinoma.

The chain recombines TRBV25-1 with TRBJ2-5, with 9 bases aligning to TRBD2. The CDR3 loop spans 15 amino acids. J lost 1 base, V lost 5 bases, and 5 bases had no gene match. Germline loops: CDR1 MGHDK, CDR2 SYGVNS. The CDR3 sequence is CASSRLAGTQETQYF. Written as DNA, the CDR3 is TGTGCCAGCAGTCGGCTAGCGGGGACCCAAGAGACCCAGTACTTC.

The chain is built from TRBV6-5 and TRBJ1-1; D gene ambiguous. The germline V gene has CDR1 MNHEY and CDR2 SVGAGI. The CDR3 is made up of 11 amino acids. V was trimmed by 6 bases and J by 3 bases, leaving 5 bases between them. As DNA, the CDR3 is TGTGCCAGCAGACAATACACTGAAGCTTTCTTT. Translated: CASRQYTEAFF.

The chain recombines TRBV12-3 or TRBV12-4 with TRBJ2-1; TRBD2 matches at 9 bases. The V segment lost 5 bases and the J segment 12 bases; nucleotides outside the gene matches: 8. The CDR3 runs 13 residues. For the CDR3, the DNA is TGTGCCAGCAGTGCACAGTCTAGCGGGATGCAGTTCTTC. This encodes CASSAQSSGMQFF.

The rearrangement uses TRBV6-5 and TRBJ2-7; D could derive from TRBD1 or TRBD2 (5 bases each). The CDR3 runs 12 residues. Germline V lookup: CDR1 MNHEY, CDR2 SVGAGI. V was clipped by 6 bases and J by 3 bases, with 9 bases between them. CDR3 region: CASSRDVYEQYF. CDR3 coding DNA: TGTGCCAGCAGCCGGGACGTCTACGAGCAGTACTTC.

This chain uses TRBV7-6 with TRBJ1-1; D ambiguous. The CDR3 extends over 13 amino acids. Germline V gene lookup returns CDR1 SGHVS and CDR2 FNYEAQ. V shed 4 bases and J shed 5 bases, with 11 bases lying between them. As DNA, the CDR3 is TGTGCCAGCAGCTCGGACCTGGGGACTGAAGCTTTCTTT. Its translation: CASSSDLGTEAFF.

V gene TRBV28 combines with J gene TRBJ2-1; D remains ambiguous. Germline lookup yields CDR1 MDHEN and CDR2 SYDVKM. CDR3 size: 12 residues. Trimming removed 3 bases at V and 13 bases at J, with 13 bases between. Here the CDR3 reads CASSLPAFIQFF. CDR3 DNA: TGTGCCAGCAGTTTGCCGGCATTTATTCAGTTCTTC.

The chain couples TRBV10-3 to TRBJ2-5; tentative D call: TRBD1 (5 bases). Trimming took 4 bases from V and 4 from J, leaving 7 bases between them. CDR1 and CDR2 from the germline V gene are ENHRY and SYGVKD. This CDR3 region has 12 residues. The DNA of the CDR3 is TGTGCCATCAGTGTAGGGGCAGAGACCCAGTACTTC. It yields the protein CAISVGAETQYF.

This clone was seen a few times. The chain uses TRBV2 and TRBJ2-3; D possibly corresponds to TRBD2 (6 bases). The V end lost 5 bases, the J end lost 4 bases, and 13 bases lay between the germline ends. Germline CDR1 SNHLY, CDR2 FYNNEI. This CDR3 region has 14 residues. The CDR3 is CASSPPGESDTQYF. The CDR3 DNA follows: TGTGCCAGCAGTCCCCCGGGAGAGTCAGATACGCAGTATTTT.

This clone was counted a single time. The chain uses TRBV5-1 and TRBJ2-7, with D possibly called TRBD1 or TRBD2 (5 bases each). CDR1 and CDR2 from the germline V gene are SGHRS and YFSETQ. There are 15 residues in the CDR3. V lost 0 bases and J lost 6, with 16 bases in between. The CDR3 is CASSLGTTIGGEQYF. CDR3 bases: TGCGCCAGCAGCTTGGGGACAACTATCGGAGGCGAGCAGTACTTC.

The V and J genes are TRBV29-1 and TRBJ2-5; a weak D match, TRBD2 (6 bases). CDR1 SQVTM and CDR2 ANQGSEA come from the germline V gene. Between the trimmed V and J ends, which lost 7 bases and 0 bases, there was a span of 12 bases. The CDR3 runs to 13 residues. This chain's CDR3 is CSARSGYQETQYF. CDR3 bases: TGCAGCGCCCGGAGCGGGTACCAAGAGACCCAGTACTTC. Drawing the rest from reference TRBV29-1 and TRBJ2-5, the complete variable domain is SAVISQKPSRDICQRGTSLTIQCQVDSQVTMMFWYRQQPGQSLTLIATANQGSEATYESGFVIDKFPISRPNLTFSTLTVSNMSPEDSSIYLCSARSGYQETQYFGPGTRLLVL.

J is TRBJ2-1 and V is TRBV29-1, with D perhaps matching TRBD2 (7 bases). V was shortened by 7 bases and J by 6 bases, with 19 bases between the two germline ends. In germline, CDR1 is SQVTM, CDR2 ANQGSEA. The CDR3 is 14 residues long. The CDR3 region has the DNA TGCAGCGGGAACTCGGGGGCGGGAGTCAATGAGCAGTTCTTC. Protein product: CSGNSGAGVNEQFF.

The chain employs TRBV18 and TRBJ2-7; 8 nucleotides align to TRBD1. Trimming took 3 bases from V and 2 from J; bases not matched to a gene: 3. This CDR3 is 14 amino acids long. The germline V gene encodes CDR1 KGHSH and CDR2 LQKENI. CDR3: CASSPGDRTYEQYF. For the CDR3, the DNA is TGTGCCAGCTCACCTGGGGACAGGACCTACGAGCAGTACTTC.

The chain recombines TRBV14 with TRBJ2-7; the match to TRBD2 covers 12 bases. CDR1 and CDR2 (germline): SGHDN, FVKESK. V shed 2 bases and J 4 bases; nucleotides not matched to a gene: 15. The CDR3 is 19 amino acids. CDR3 in amino acids: CASSQTTGARTSGTYEQYF. DNA of the CDR3: TGTGCCAGCAGCCAAACGACAGGCGCCAGGACTAGCGGGACGTACGAGCAGTACTTC.

The J gene is TRBJ1-6, the V gene TRBV6-4; D call uncertain. The CDR3 sequence is 13 residues long. The germline gives CDR1 MRHNA, CDR2 SNTAGT. V was clipped by 2 bases and J by 3 bases, with 2 bases between them. The CDR3 spells CASSDSYNSPLHF. CDR3 DNA: TGTGCCAGCAGTGACAGCTATAATTCACCCCTCCACTTT.

V usage is TRBV7-9 and J usage is TRBJ2-5; 9 bases map to TRBD2. V shed 1 base, J shed 4 bases, and the junction held 7 bases outside the gene matches. CDR1 is SEHNR, CDR2 FQNEAQ, per germline (reference sequence). The CDR3 totals 16 residues. The DNA of the CDR3 is TGTGCCAGCAGCTTAGAACGAGCGGGAGGACGAGAGACCCAGTACTTC. Protein: CASSLERAGGRETQYF.

The J gene is TRBJ1-4, the V gene TRBV19; 8 positions match TRBD1. This CDR3 contains 13 residues. The V and J ends lost 9 bases and 7 bases, in that order; junction bases with no gene match: 7. From germline, CDR1 is LNHDA and CDR2 SQIVND (reference sequence). CDR3 amino acids: CASQQGTGEKLFF. The CDR3 coding sequence is TGTGCCAGCCAACAGGGGACAGGTGAAAAACTGTTTTTT.

The chain couples TRBV3-1 (or the pseudogene TRBV3-2) to TRBJ2-1, with 12 bases matching TRBD2. Looked up from germline, CDR1 is LGHDT and CDR2 is YNNKEL (reference sequence). This CDR3 has 15 residues. The J segment lost 8 bases and the V segment lost 4 bases, leaving 6 bases of the junction unmatched. The DNA of the CDR3 is TGTGCCAGCAGCCTCCTAGCGGGAGGGCCGGATGAGCAGTTCTTC. Its protein is CASSLLAGGPDEQFF.

The chain recombines TRBV5-1 with TRBJ2-5, with TRBD1 identical over 7 bases. V shed 4 bases and J 2 bases; nucleotides not matched to a gene: 5. Germline assignment: CDR1 SGHRS and CDR2 YFSETQ. The CDR3 length is 14 residues. CDR3 sequence reads: CASSPGQLQETQYF. CDR3 DNA: TGCGCCAGCAGCCCGGGACAGCTACAAGAGACCCAGTACTTC.

This CDR3 reads CASGQETQYF. The CDR3, as DNA: TGTGCCAGCGGACAAGAGACCCAGTACTTC. The rearrangement links TRBV25-1 to TRBJ2-5; the D is unclear. V gave up 8 bases and J gave up 2 bases, with 3 bases separating them. The CDR3 totals 10 residues. Germline CDR1 reads MGHDK; CDR2 reads SYGVNS.

This chain links TRBV28 with TRBJ2-3; 7 bases are a match to TRBD2. Per the germline V gene, CDR1 is MDHEN and CDR2 is SYDVKM. The CDR3 is 17 amino acids. V shed 6 bases and J 2 bases; nucleotides not matched to a gene: 14. The CDR3 bases are TGTGCCAGCAGCACGCGGGGGATCAGGCACCACACAGATACGCAGTATTTT. Encoded protein: CASSTRGIRHHTDTQYF.

CDR3 amino acids: CASNLMGAQETQYF. CDR3 DNA sequence: TGTGCCAGCAACCTGATGGGGGCCCAAGAGACCCAGTACTTC. This chain joins TRBV6-5 and TRBJ2-5, with D perhaps TRBD1 (6 bases). The length of the CDR3 is 14 residues. Trimming cost V 7 bases and J 1 base, with 13 bases left between them. CDR1 and CDR2 (germline): MNHEY, SVGAGI.

The count of this clone is one. The gene calls are TRBV9 and TRBJ2-5, with TRBD2 identical over 14 bases. Unmatched junction bases numbered 5, after V lost 6 bases and J lost 4 bases. CDR1 SGDLS and CDR2 YYNGEE come from the germline V gene. The CDR3 extends over 15 amino acids. Written as DNA, the CDR3 is TGTGCCAGCACCGTCGGGACTAGCGGGAGAGAGACCCAGTACTTC. This gives the protein CASTVGTSGRETQYF.

J is TRBJ2-3 and V is TRBV10-3; D remains ambiguous. The germline CDR1 and CDR2 sequences are ENHRY and SYGVKD. The V gene lost 4 bases and the J gene lost 3 bases, with 8 bases spanning the gap. This CDR3 has 13 residues. This CDR3 is CAISGGKTDTQYF. For the CDR3, the DNA is TGTGCCATCAGTGGTGGGAAGACAGATACGCAGTATTTT.

The J gene is TRBJ1-2, the V gene TRBV10-3; TRBD1 matches 11 bases. CDR1 and CDR2 from the germline V gene are ENHRY and SYGVKD. Trimming removed 7 bases from V and 8 bases from J; junction bases left unmatched: 9. The CDR3 extends over 14 amino acids. DNA of the CDR3: TGTGCCATCACTAGTGCCCGGACAGGGGGCGGCTACACCTTC. Protein sequence: CAITSARTGGGYTF.